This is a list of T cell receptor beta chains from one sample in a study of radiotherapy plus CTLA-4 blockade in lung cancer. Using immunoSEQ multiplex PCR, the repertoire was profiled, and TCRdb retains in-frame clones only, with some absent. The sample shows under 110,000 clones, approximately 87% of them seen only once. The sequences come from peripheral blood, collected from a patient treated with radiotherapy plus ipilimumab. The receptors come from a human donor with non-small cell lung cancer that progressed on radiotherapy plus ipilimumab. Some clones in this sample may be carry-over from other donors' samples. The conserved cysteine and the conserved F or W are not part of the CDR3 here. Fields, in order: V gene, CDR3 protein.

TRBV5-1 AVTQGENTEAF
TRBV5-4 ASSLVGSLPSNSYEQY
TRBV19 ASSIKGQGYGYT
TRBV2 ASWHPEGDSPLH
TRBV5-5 ASSLVTGGSSYEQY
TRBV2 ASSFQETQY
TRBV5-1 ASRLTGLQNTEAF
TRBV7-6 ASSLVYGGEGSNQPQH
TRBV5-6 ASSPPEGAGNTGELF
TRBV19 ASSDTWAQETQY
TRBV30 AWSIQASYEQY
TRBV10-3 AISESVGDNGYT
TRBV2 ASSELGQTYGYT
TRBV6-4 ASSAVTGGGADTQY
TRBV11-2 ASSPTVHTIY
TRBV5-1 ASSFTSGREETQY
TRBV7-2 ASSLLEHQPQH
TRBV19 ASNQRTGTGKNSPLH
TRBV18 ASSPLADAYGYT
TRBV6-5 ASSYGTRLAQY
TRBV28 ASRLNTEAF
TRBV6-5 ASSYSRSHEAF
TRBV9 ASSGPGTQY
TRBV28 ASSLWGQDGYT
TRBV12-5 ASASHENTEAF
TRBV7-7 ASSAIGGRGDTQY
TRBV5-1 ASSLTGYSGANVLT
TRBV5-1 ASSWGDRSEYGYT
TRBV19 ASSIFRVDTQY
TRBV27 ASSSLPYQPQH
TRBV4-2 ASSQDAGQNYGYT
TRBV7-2 ASSSRIVAEAF
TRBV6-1 ASSKWGAEETQY
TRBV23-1 ASRPGYDTQY
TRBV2 ASSTGTRLAPYEQY
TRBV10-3 AISDRGGYGYT
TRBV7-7 ASSPLRQSQETQY
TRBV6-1 ASSDGNQPQH
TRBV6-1 ASIRPQGDQPQH
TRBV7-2 ASSLGASINYHGYT
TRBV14 ASSQDGNPYEQY
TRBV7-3 ASSKLATDTQC
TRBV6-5 ASSYFPRGDTGELF
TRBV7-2 ASSLSPGTTEAF
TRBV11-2 ASSVTGASRKTYGYT
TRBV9 AGSGGCYEQY
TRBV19 ASSIRQTNQPQH
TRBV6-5 ASSYLVGEKLF